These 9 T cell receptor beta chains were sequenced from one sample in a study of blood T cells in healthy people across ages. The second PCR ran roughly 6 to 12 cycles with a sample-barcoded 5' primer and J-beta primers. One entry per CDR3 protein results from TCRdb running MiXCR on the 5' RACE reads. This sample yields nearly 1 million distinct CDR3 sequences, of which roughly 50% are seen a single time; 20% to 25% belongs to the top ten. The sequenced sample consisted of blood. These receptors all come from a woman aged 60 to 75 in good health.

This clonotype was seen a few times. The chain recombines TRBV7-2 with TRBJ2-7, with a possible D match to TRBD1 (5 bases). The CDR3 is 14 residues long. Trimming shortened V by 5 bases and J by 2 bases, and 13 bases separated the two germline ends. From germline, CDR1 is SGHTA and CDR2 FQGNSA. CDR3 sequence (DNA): TGTGCCAGCAGCCCACCCAGGGATCCCTACGAGCAGTACTTC. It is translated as CASSPPRDPYEQYF.

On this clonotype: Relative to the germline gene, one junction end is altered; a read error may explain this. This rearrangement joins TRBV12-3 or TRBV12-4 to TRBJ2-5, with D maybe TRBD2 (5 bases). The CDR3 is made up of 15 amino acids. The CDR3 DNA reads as TGTGCCAGCAGTTCCACTAGTGCTTACCAAGAGGCCCAGTACTTC. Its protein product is CASSSTSAYQEAQYF.

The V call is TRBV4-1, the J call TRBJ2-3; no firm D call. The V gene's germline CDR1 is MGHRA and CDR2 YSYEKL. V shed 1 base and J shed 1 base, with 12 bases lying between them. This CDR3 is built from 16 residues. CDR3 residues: CASSQGLPLGTDTQYF. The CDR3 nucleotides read TGCGCCAGCAGCCAAGGACTTCCTTTAGGCACAGATACGCAGTATTTT.

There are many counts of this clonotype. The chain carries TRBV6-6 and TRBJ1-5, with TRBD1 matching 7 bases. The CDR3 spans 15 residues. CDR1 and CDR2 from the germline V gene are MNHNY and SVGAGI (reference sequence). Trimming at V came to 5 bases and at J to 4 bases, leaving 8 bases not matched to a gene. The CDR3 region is CASSGPTGLNQPQHF. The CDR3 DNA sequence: TGTGCCAGCAGTGGACCGACAGGGCTAAATCAGCCCCAGCATTTT.

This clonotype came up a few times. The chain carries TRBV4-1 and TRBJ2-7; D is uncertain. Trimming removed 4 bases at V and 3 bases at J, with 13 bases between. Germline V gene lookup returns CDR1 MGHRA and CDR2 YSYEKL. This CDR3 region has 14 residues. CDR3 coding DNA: TGCGCCAGCAGCCTCACAGTGGTGGACTACGAGCAGTACTTC. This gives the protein CASSLTVVDYEQYF.

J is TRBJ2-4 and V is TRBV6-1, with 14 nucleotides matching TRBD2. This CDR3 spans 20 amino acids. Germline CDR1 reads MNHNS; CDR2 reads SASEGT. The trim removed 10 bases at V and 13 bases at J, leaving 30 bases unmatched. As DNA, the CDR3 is TGTGCCAACAGCCGGGGACTAGCGGGAGTATCCATATTGTTGCCAACAGAGCAGTACTTC. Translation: CANSRGLAGVSILLPTEQYF.

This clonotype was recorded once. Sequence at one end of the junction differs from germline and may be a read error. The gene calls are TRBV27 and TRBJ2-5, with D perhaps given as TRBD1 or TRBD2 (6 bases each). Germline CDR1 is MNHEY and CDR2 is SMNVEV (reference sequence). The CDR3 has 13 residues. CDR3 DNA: TGTGCCAGCCATCCCGGGGGCCAAGGGACCCAGTACTTC. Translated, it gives CASHPGGQGTQYF.

CDR3 in DNA: TGCAGTGCTAGAGATACAAGCGGGTACAATGAGCAGTTCTTC. This translates into CSARDTSGYNEQFF. The chain has TRBV20-1 and TRBJ2-1; D is perhaps TRBD2 (6 bases). The germline V gene encodes CDR1 DFQATT and CDR2 SNEGSKA (reference sequence). This CDR3 has 14 residues. V was trimmed by 0 bases and J by 4 bases, leaving 10 bases between them.

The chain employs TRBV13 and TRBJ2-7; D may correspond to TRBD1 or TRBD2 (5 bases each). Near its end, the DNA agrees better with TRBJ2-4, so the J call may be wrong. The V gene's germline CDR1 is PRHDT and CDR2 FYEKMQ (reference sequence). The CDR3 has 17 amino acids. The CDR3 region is CASSLGGRVGELNIQYF. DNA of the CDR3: TGTGCCAGCAGCTTAGGGGGGCGGGTCGGAGAATTGAACATTCAGTACTTC.